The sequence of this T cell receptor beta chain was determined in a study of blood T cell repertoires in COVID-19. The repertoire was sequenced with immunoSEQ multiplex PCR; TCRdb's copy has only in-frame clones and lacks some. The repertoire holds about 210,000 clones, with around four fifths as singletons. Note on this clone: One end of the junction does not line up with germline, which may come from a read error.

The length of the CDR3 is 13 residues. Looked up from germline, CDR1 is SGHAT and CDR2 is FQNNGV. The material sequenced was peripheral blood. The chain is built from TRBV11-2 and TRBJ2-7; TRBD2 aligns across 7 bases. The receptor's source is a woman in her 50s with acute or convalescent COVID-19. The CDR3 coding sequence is TGTGCCAGCAGTTTAGGGGAGGGCCTGGGGCAGTACTTC. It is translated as CASSLGEGLGQYF.